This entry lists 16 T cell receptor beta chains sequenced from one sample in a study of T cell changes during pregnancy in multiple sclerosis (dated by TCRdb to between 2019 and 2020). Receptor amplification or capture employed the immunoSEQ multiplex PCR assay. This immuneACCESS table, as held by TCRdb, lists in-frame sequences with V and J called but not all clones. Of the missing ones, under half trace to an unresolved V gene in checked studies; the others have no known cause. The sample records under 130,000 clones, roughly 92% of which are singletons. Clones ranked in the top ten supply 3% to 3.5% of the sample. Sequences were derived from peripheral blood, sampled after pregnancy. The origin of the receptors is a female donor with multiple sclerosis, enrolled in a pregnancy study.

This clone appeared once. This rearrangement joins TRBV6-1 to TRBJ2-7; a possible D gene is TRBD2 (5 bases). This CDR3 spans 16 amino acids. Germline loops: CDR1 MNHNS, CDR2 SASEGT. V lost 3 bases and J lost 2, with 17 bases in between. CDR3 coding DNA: TGTGCCAGCAGTGAGTATTCGCTGGAGGTACCCTACGAGCAGTACTTC. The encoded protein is CASSEYSLEVPYEQYF.

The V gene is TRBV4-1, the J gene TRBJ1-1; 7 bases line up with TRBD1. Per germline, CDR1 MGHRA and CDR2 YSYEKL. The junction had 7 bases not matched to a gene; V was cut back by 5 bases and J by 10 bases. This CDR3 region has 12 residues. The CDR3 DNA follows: TGCGCCAGCAGCGCTCACGACAGGGTAGCTTTCTTT. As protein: CASSAHDRVAFF.

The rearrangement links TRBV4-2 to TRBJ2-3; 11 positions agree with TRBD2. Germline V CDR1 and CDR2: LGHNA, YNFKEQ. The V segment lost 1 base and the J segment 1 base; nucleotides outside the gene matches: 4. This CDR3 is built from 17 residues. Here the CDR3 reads CASSQVISGGGTDTQYF. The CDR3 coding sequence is TGTGCCAGCAGCCAAGTTATTAGCGGGGGGGGCACAGATACGCAGTATTTT.

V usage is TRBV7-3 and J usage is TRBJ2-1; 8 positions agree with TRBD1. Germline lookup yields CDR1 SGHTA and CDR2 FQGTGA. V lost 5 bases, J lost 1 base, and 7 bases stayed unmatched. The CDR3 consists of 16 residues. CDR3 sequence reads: CASSPRTGTSYNEQFF. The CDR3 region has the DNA TGTGCCAGCAGCCCCCGGACAGGGACATCCTACAATGAGCAGTTCTTC.

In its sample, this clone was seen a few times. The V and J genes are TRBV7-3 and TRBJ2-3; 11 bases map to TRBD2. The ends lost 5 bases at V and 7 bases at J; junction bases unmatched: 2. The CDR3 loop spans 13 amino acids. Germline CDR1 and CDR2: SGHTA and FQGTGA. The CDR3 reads CASSRLAGYTQYF. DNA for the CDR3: TGTGCCAGCAGCCGACTAGCGGGGTATACGCAGTATTTT. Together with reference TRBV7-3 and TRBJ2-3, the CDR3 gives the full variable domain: GAGVSQTPSNKVTEKGKYVELRCDPISGHTALYWYRQSLGQGPEFLIYFQGTGAADDSGLPNDRFFAVRPEGSVSTLKIQRTERGDSAVYLCASSRLAGYTQYFGPGTRLTVL.

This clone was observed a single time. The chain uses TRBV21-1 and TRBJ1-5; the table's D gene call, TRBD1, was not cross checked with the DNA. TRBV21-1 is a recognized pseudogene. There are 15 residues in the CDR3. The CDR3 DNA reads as TGTGCCACTATAGACAGGGGGGAGCATAATCAGCCCCAGCATTTT. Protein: CATIDRGEHNQPQHF.

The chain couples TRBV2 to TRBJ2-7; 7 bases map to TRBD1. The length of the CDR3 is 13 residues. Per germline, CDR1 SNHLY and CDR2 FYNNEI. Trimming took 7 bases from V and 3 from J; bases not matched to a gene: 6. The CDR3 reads CASKAGQDYEQYF. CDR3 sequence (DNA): TGTGCCAGCAAAGCAGGACAGGACTACGAGCAGTACTTC.

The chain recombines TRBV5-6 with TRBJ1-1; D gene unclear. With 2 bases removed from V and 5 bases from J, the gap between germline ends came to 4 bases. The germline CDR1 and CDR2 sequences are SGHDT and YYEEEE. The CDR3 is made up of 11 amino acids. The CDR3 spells CASSLTTEAFF. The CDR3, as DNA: TGTGCCAGCAGCTTAACTACTGAAGCTTTCTTT.

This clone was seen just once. The CDR3 region is CASSSTAGGDTDTQYF. The CDR3 DNA follows: TGTGCCAGCAGTTCTACAGCGGGGGGAGACACAGATACGCAGTATTTT. This chain links TRBV6-5 with TRBJ2-3, with 9 bases fitting TRBD2. V trimming: 4 bases; J trimming: 2 bases; junction bases outside the gene matches: 7. Germline V CDR1 and CDR2: MNHEY, SVGAGI. This CDR3 contains 16 residues.

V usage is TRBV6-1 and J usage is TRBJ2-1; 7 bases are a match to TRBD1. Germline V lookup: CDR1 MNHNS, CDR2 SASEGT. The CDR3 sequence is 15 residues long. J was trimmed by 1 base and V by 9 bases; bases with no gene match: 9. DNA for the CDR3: TGTGCCAGTATACTACAGGGGAGATCCTACAATGAGCAGTTCTTC. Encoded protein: CASILQGRSYNEQFF.

This CDR3 is CASSQGTGGVYGYTF. The CDR3 DNA is TGCGCCAGCAGCCAGGGGACAGGGGGGGTTTATGGCTACACCTTC. The genes are TRBV4-1 and TRBJ1-2, with TRBD1 matching 11 bases. The CDR3 has 15 residues. Germline V gene lookup returns CDR1 MGHRA and CDR2 YSYEKL. V gave up 3 bases and J gave up 5 bases; unmatched junction bases: 5.

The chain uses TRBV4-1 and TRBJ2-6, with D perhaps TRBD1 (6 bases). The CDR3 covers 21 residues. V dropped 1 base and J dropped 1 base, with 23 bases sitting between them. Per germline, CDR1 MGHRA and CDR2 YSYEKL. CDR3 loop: CASSQGLGGRSPRSGANVLTF. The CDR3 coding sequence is TGCGCCAGCAGCCAAGGTCTTGGGGGCCGCAGCCCCAGGTCTGGGGCCAACGTCCTGACTTTC.

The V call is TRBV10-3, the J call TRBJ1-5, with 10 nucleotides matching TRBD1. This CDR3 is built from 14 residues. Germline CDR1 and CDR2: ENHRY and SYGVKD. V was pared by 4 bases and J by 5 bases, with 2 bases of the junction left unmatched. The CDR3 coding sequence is TGTGCCATCAGTGGGGGACAGGGGTATCAGCCCCAGCATTTT. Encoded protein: CAISGGQGYQPQHF.

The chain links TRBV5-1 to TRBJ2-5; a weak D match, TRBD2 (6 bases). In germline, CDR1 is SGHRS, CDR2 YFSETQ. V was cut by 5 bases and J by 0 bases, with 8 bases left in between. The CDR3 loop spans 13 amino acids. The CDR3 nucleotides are TGCGCCAGCAGGCGGGGCCACCAAGAGACCCAGTACTTC. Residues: CASRRGHQETQYF.

In nucleotides, the CDR3 is TGTGCCACCAGCGCTGTCTATACTGAAGCTTTCTTT. It is translated as CATSAVYTEAFF. The J gene is TRBJ1-1, the V gene TRBV15, with D unclear. V lost 5 bases to trimming and J lost 5 bases, with 9 bases between them. The germline V gene has CDR1 LNHNV and CDR2 YYDKDF (reference sequence). The CDR3 has 12 amino acids.

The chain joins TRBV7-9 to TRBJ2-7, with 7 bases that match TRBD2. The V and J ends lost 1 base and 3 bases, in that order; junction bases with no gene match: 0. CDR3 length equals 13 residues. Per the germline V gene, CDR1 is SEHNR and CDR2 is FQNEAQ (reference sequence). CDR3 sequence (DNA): TGTGCCAGCAGCTTAGTAGCGGGCTACGAGCAGTACTTC. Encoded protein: CASSLVAGYEQYF.